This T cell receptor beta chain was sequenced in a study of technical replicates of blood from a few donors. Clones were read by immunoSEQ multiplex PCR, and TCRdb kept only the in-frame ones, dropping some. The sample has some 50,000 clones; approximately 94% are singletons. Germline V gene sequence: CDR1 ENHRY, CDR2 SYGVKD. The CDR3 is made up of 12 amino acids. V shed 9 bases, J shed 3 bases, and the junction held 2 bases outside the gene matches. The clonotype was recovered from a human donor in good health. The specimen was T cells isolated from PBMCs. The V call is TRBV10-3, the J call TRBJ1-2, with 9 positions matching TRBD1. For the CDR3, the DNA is TGTGCCATTAGACAGGGGGACTATGGCTACACCTTC. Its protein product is CAIRQGDYGYTF.